This T cell receptor (beta chain) was documented in a study of blood T cell repertoires in COVID-19. At the level of the study: Sample material is recorded as cDNA or gDNA derived from T cells, B-cell-depleted T cells, or PBMCs.

Germline V CDR1 and CDR2: SQVTM, ANQGSEA. This CDR3 contains 12 residues. The ends were cut back, 4 bases at V and 0 bases at J, with 3 bases in the middle. Using immunoSEQ multiplex PCR, the repertoire was profiled, and TCRdb retains in-frame clones only, with some absent. This table has about 38,000 clones, about nine tenths appearing once. The receptor comes from a human donor in a cohort sampled during active COVID-19. V usage is TRBV29-1 and J usage is TRBJ2-2; D gene uncertain. Input material: peripheral blood. This chain's CDR3 is CSVGANTGELFF. Written as DNA, the CDR3 is TGCAGCGTTGGAGCGAACACCGGGGAGCTGTTTTTT.